The present TCR beta chain was sequenced within a study of T-cell reconstitution after alpha-beta-depleted transplantation in children. Construction of the TCRbeta library involved unique molecular identifiers. TCRdb processed the PCR reads anew with MiXCR; each CDR3 protein has one entry. The top ten hold 3% to 3.5% of the sample, which has 150,000 to 200,000 distinct CDR3 sequences, around 7% seen once. V lost 3 bases to trimming and J lost 0 bases, with 12 bases between them. In germline, CDR1 is DFQATT, CDR2 SNEGSKA (reference sequence). This CDR3 has 15 residues. This clonotype was counted many times.

This sequence was found in a human donor who donated a stem cell graft to a child with Wiskott-Aldrich syndrome. The sequencing used PBMCs from the stem cell graft donor, collected from the stem cell graft. The V call is TRBV20-1, the J call TRBJ1-5, with D hard to call. This CDR3 is CSARLSGYSNQPQHF. In DNA form, the CDR3 reads TGCAGTGCTAGGTTATCGGGATATAGCAATCAGCCCCAGCATTTT.